This entry lists 20 T cell receptor beta chains sequenced from one sample in a study of control samples from healthy donors and cancer patients. Profiling relied on immunoSEQ multiplex PCR, and the TCRdb table lists in-frame clones only, not all of them. In the table there are some 98,000 clones, about 81% of which are singletons. Sequencing was done on a sample of PBMCs. The receptors were sampled from a man between 65 and 85 years old with lung cancer.

The chain couples TRBV23-1 to TRBJ1-2; D is uncertain. TRBV23-1 is an ORF, with its function uncertain. The CDR3 totals 14 residues. V was shortened by 4 bases and J by 5 bases, with 14 bases between the two germline ends. DNA of the CDR3: TGCGCCAGCAGTCCATTTCGAATTCGGTATGGCTACACCTTC. Translated, it gives CASSPFRIRYGYTF.

The rearrangement uses TRBV14 and TRBJ2-4, with D perhaps assigned TRBD1 or TRBD2 (5 bases each). The CDR3 sequence is 14 residues long. With 6 bases removed from V and 9 bases from J, the gap between germline ends came to 18 bases. The V gene's germline CDR1 is SGHDN and CDR2 FVKESK. DNA for the CDR3: TGTGCCAGCAGTGCCGCCGGGGCGCCGGGCATTCAGTACTTC. Protein product: CASSAAGAPGIQYF.

The chain recombines TRBV3-1 (or the pseudogene TRBV3-2) with TRBJ1-1; maybe TRBD1 (5 bases). Between the trimmed V and J ends, which lost 4 bases and 0 bases, there was a span of 9 bases. The CDR3 sequence is 14 residues long. The germline V gene encodes CDR1 LGHDT and CDR2 YNNKEL (reference sequence). The CDR3 coding sequence is TGTGCCAGCAGCCTTAGGGGCATGAACACTGAAGCTTTCTTT. Translation gives CASSLRGMNTEAFF.

The chain carries TRBV5-6 and TRBJ1-1; D ambiguous. CDR3 length: 12 amino acids. Trimming cost V 5 bases and J 5 bases, with 10 bases left between them. From germline, CDR1 is SGHDT and CDR2 YYEEEE. This CDR3 is CASSKPGTEAFF. The CDR3 DNA follows: TGTGCCAGCAGTAAACCGGGTACTGAAGCTTTCTTT.

As concerns this clone: At one end the junction does not follow the germline gene, possibly because of a read error. At the DNA level, this CDR3 is encoded by other sequences in the same sample as well. V usage is TRBV6-5 and J usage is TRBJ1-6; D is possibly TRBD1 (6 bases). The CDR3 extends over 14 amino acids. CDR1 and CDR2 from the germline V gene are MNHEY and SVGAGI. The CDR3 sequence: CASSYSTGSPWTHF. As DNA, the CDR3 is TGCGCCAGCAGTTACTCTACAGGGTCCCCGTGGACCCACTTT.

A remark on this clone: An end of the junction does not agree with germline; a read error may underlie this. This rearrangement joins TRBV20-1 to TRBJ1-2; D is unclear. This CDR3 contains 11 residues. The germline gives CDR1 DFQATT, CDR2 SNEGSKA (reference sequence). The CDR3: CSARDPPESAF. The DNA for the CDR3 is TGCAGTGCTAGAGACCCCCCCGAAAGCGCCTTC.

The CDR3 protein is CASSQDQGRNQPQHF. As DNA, the CDR3 is TGTGCCAGCAGCCAAGATCAGGGGCGCAATCAGCCCCAGCATTTT. This chain uses TRBV3-1 (or the pseudogene TRBV3-2) with TRBJ1-5; D may be TRBD1 (6 bases). The CDR3 spans 15 residues. V was clipped by 0 bases and J by 2 bases, with 8 bases between them. Germline CDR1 is LGHDT and CDR2 is YNNKEL (reference sequence).

The CDR3 sequence is CASSLRQGGNIQYF. The CDR3 DNA is TGTGCCAGCAGCTTGCGGCAGGGTGGGAACATTCAGTACTTC. The J gene is TRBJ2-4, the V gene TRBV5-6; TRBD1 might be the D (5 bases). The V and J ends lost 1 base and 7 bases respectively, with 12 bases between them. Germline V gene lookup returns CDR1 SGHDT and CDR2 YYEEEE. There are 14 residues in the CDR3.

The CDR3 DNA is TGCGCCAGCAGCCAAGACAGGCCAGGACAGGGGCTTTCAGGAAACACCATATATTTT. Translation gives CASSQDRPGQGLSGNTIYF. The chain employs TRBV4-3 and TRBJ1-3; TRBD1 matches 9 bases. Germline CDR1 reads LGHNA; CDR2 reads YSLEER. This CDR3 region has 19 residues. The V segment lost 0 bases and the J segment 4 bases; nucleotides outside the gene matches: 13.

The chain is built from TRBV7-9 and TRBJ2-7, with D unresolved. Germline V lookup: CDR1 SEHNR, CDR2 FQNEAQ (reference sequence). V was trimmed by 1 base and J by 7 bases, leaving 11 bases between them. The CDR3 has 13 amino acids. CDR3 bases: TGTGCCAGCAGCTTAGAGGAATACAGAGAGCAGTACTTC. This codes for CASSLEEYREQYF.

The chain is built from TRBV6-4 and TRBJ1-2; D is unresolved. The CDR3 is 11 residues long. The germline V gene encodes CDR1 MRHNA and CDR2 SNTAGT. Deletions cut 2 bases from V and 5 bases from J, with 3 bases between. CDR3 DNA: TGTGCCAGCAGTGACCTATATGGCTACACCTTC. Translating it yields CASSDLYGYTF.

The rearrangement joins TRBV27 to TRBJ1-5; 8 nucleotides agree with TRBD1. From germline, CDR1 is MNHEY and CDR2 SMNVEV (reference sequence). Trimming at V came to 6 bases and at J to 5 bases, leaving 9 bases not matched to a gene. The CDR3 length is 15 residues. Here the CDR3 DNA reads TGTGCCAGCAGACCCCTCGGGACAGGTTATCAGCCCCAGCATTTT. Encoded protein: CASRPLGTGYQPQHF.

The V call is TRBV30, the J call TRBJ1-2; 9 bases agree with TRBD1. Germline trimming cut 1 base from V and 8 bases from J; bases unmatched to any gene: 2. Germline V lookup: CDR1 GTSNPN, CDR2 SVGIG (reference sequence). The CDR3 contains 12 residues. The CDR3, as DNA: TGTGCCTGGAGTGACAGGGGGCAAGGCTACACCTTC. Translated, it gives CAWSDRGQGYTF.

The rearrangement joins TRBV28 to TRBJ1-2; D perhaps matches TRBD1 (5 bases). Germline lookup yields CDR1 MDHEN and CDR2 SYDVKM. The CDR3 totals 11 residues. Trimming stripped 6 bases from V and 8 bases from J, with 10 bases between. The chain's CDR3 is CASSSDSGYTF. The CDR3 DNA sequence: TGTGCCAGCAGCTCCGACAGCGGCTACACCTTC.

This clone appeared a single time. The chain employs TRBV18 and TRBJ1-1; D gene ambiguous. The CDR3 length is 14 residues. CDR1 is KGHSH, CDR2 LQKENI, per germline. V lost 4 bases and J 6 bases, leaving 15 bases between the germline ends. The CDR3 reads CASSRFPEGPEAFF. In DNA form, the CDR3 reads TGTGCCAGCTCACGCTTTCCTGAGGGCCCTGAAGCTTTCTTT.

The chain couples TRBV7-2 to TRBJ2-2; TRBD1 aligns across 8 bases. CDR3 size: 17 residues. After removal of 1 base from V and 6 bases from J, the junction contained 10 bases not matched to a gene. CDR1 and CDR2 (germline): SGHTA, FQGNSA. Written as DNA, the CDR3 is TGTGCCAGCAGCTTAGGGCGGACAGGGTATATTGCCGGGGAGCTGTTTTTT. Residues: CASSLGRTGYIAGELFF.

The chain couples TRBV7-2 to TRBJ1-4; unclear D gene. The V gene's germline CDR1 is SGHTA and CDR2 FQGNSA. Trimming cost V 5 bases and J 0 bases, with 7 bases left between them. The CDR3 contains 14 residues. The CDR3 DNA sequence: TGTGCCAGCAGCGACCTGGCAACTAATGAAAAACTGTTTTTT. It codes for CASSDLATNEKLFF.

J is TRBJ1-6 and V is TRBV28; 9 nucleotides match TRBD1. The CDR3 consists of 16 residues. V shed 3 bases, J shed 10 bases, and the junction held 10 bases outside the gene matches. Looked up from germline, CDR1 is MDHEN and CDR2 is SYDVKM. CDR3 bases: TGTGCCAGCAGTTTCCAGCCGGGACAGGGTGGCTCACCCCTCCACTTT. Its translation: CASSFQPGQGGSPLHF.

This sequence joins TRBV4-2 and TRBJ2-7; 13 nucleotides line up with TRBD2. The trim removed 3 bases at V and 4 bases at J, leaving 9 bases unmatched. Germline values: CDR1 LGHNA, CDR2 YNFKEQ. This CDR3 contains 17 residues. CDR3 DNA: TGTGCCAGCAGCCAGGCGACTAGCGGGGGGATTAGTTACGAGCAGTACTTC. Residues: CASSQATSGGISYEQYF.

V is TRBV27 and J is TRBJ2-5; D is undetermined. This CDR3 comprises 14 residues. Germline lookup yields CDR1 MNHEY and CDR2 SMNVEV (reference sequence). V was clipped by 6 bases and J by 2 bases, with 13 bases between them. Written as DNA, the CDR3 is TGTGCCAGCAGGACATCAGCGCTTCAAGAGACCCAGTACTTC. Translation gives CASRTSALQETQYF.